Each of the 16 T cell receptor beta chains below was sequenced from the same sample in a study of blood T cell repertoires in COVID-19. The protocol was immunoSEQ multiplex PCR, while the TCRdb copy is restricted to in-frame clones and leaves out a portion. The sample consists of some 350,000 clones, 75% to 90% of them appearing once. Input material: PBMCs or T cells enriched from blood (not recorded which). These receptors originate from a man younger than 35 who had recovered from COVID-19.

This chain links TRBV21-1 with TRBJ1-2. TRBV21-1 is deemed a pseudogene. The CDR3 has 13 amino acids. The CDR3 here is CASSTIRVLGYTF. In DNA form, the CDR3 reads TGTGCCAGCAGCACTATTCGGGTTCTTGGCTACACCTTC.

This clone was observed a single time. The chain joins TRBV2 to TRBJ2-5; D remains ambiguous. CDR3 length: 16 amino acids. Germline-derived CDR1 and CDR2 are SNHLY and FYNNEI. V lost 8 bases and J lost 5, with 24 bases in between. CDR3 coding DNA: TGTGCCAGCCTATTTGGTGACCTACTCCTCGGGGAGACCCAGTACTTC. As protein: CASLFGDLLLGETQYF.

This clone was counted only a few times. The gene calls are TRBV6-2 or TRBV6-3 and TRBJ1-5; 7 bases align to TRBD1. There are 11 residues in the CDR3. V dropped 5 bases and J dropped 11; count of bases not matched to a gene: 3. The germline V gene has CDR1 MNHEY and CDR2 SVGEGT. The CDR3 sequence: CASSQGEAQHF. CDR3 DNA sequence: TGTGCCAGCAGTCAGGGGGAGGCCCAGCATTTT.

This rearrangement joins TRBV3-1 (or the pseudogene TRBV3-2) to TRBJ1-2, with unresolved D. The CDR3 extends over 15 amino acids. V was clipped by 0 bases and J by 2 bases, with 10 bases between them. CDR1 is LGHDT and CDR2 is YNNKEL in the germline V gene (reference sequence). In nucleotides, the CDR3 is TGTGCCAGCAGCCAAGAGAGCACGCCGAACTATGGCTACACCTTC. It encodes CASSQESTPNYGYTF.

The chain recombines TRBV28 with TRBJ1-4; D might be TRBD1 (5 bases). V was cut by 3 bases and J by 8 bases, with 13 bases left in between. The CDR3 sequence is 14 residues long. The germline CDR1 and CDR2 sequences are MDHEN and SYDVKM. CDR3 residues: CASSLAWGREKLFF. The CDR3 DNA follows: TGTGCCAGCAGTTTGGCATGGGGGAGGGAAAAACTGTTTTTT. The variable domain in full, with the rest retrieved from reference TRBV28 and TRBJ1-4, is DVKVTQSSRYLVKRTGEKVFLECVQDMDHENMFWYRQDPGLGLRLIYFSYDVKMKEKGDIPEGYSVSREKKERFSLILESASTNQTSMYLCASSLAWGREKLFFGSGTQLSVL.

This chain connects TRBV14 to TRBJ1-1; possibly TRBD1 for D (6 bases). Germline lookup yields CDR1 SGHDN and CDR2 FVKESK. The CDR3 has 15 amino acids. V lost 3 bases, J lost 0 bases, and 11 bases lay in between. CDR3 bases: TGTGCCAGCAGCCATTTTTCAGGGGTGAACACTGAAGCTTTCTTT. The encoded protein is CASSHFSGVNTEAFF. Looking up the rest from reference TRBV14 and TRBJ1-1 gives the full variable domain: EAGVTQFPSHSVIEKGQTVTLRCDPISGHDNLYWYRRVMGKEIKFLLHFVKESKQDESGMPNNRFLAERTGGTYSTLKVQPAELEDSGVYFCASSHFSGVNTEAFFGQGTRLTVV.

The chain is built from TRBV5-1 and TRBJ1-4; D might be TRBD1 (5 bases). The germline V gene has CDR1 SGHRS and CDR2 YFSETQ. Trimming cost V 3 bases and J 0 bases, with 9 bases left between them. CDR3 length: 15 residues. The CDR3 reads CASSSQDTTNEKLFF. The CDR3 bases are TGCGCCAGCAGCTCACAGGATACAACTAATGAAAAACTGTTTTTT. Supplemented by reference TRBV5-1 and TRBJ1-4, the full variable domain reads KAGVTQTPRYLIKTRGQQVTLSCSPISGHRSVSWYQQTPGQGLQFLFEYFSETQRNKGNFPGRFSGRQFSNSRSEMNVSTLELGDSALYLCASSSQDTTNEKLFFGSGTQLSVL.

The chain uses TRBV5-1 and TRBJ2-1; TRBD1 is a possible D gene (5 bases). With 0 bases removed from V and 0 bases from J, the gap between germline ends came to 19 bases. CDR1 SGHRS and CDR2 YFSETQ come from the germline V gene. The CDR3 totals 19 residues. CDR3 amino acids: CASSLGGSLGRSSYNEQFF. CDR3 DNA: TGCGCCAGCAGCTTGGGGGGCTCGTTGGGTCGTAGCTCCTACAATGAGCAGTTCTTC.

This clone was detected only a few times. The V gene is TRBV5-4, the J gene TRBJ1-3; D is perhaps TRBD1 (6 bases). V dropped 0 bases and J dropped 6 bases, with 10 bases sitting between them. CDR1 and CDR2 from the germline V gene are SGHNT and YYREEE (reference sequence). The CDR3 has 14 amino acids. Written as DNA, the CDR3 is TGTGCCAGCAGCTTGGGACAGGTTGCAAACACCATATATTTT. Amino acid sequence: CASSLGQVANTIYF.

This chain joins TRBV29-1 and TRBJ2-6; D ambiguous. The germline V and J ends were trimmed by 6 bases and 0 bases, with 15 bases remaining between them. The CDR3 totals 16 residues. From germline, CDR1 is SQVTM and CDR2 ANQGSEA. The CDR3 DNA reads TGCAGCGTCGTCGGAGACCCGAGCTCTGGGGCCAACGTCCTGACTTTC. Amino acids: CSVVGDPSSGANVLTF.

The genes are TRBV7-8 and TRBJ2-1; TRBD2 matches at 9 bases. The length of the CDR3 is 14 residues. Germline CDR1 SGHVS, CDR2 FQNEAQ. V dropped 7 bases and J dropped 6; count of bases not matched to a gene: 7. The CDR3 is CASTRLAGFNEQFF. The CDR3 coding sequence is TGTGCCAGCACCCGGCTAGCGGGATTCAATGAGCAGTTCTTC.

This clone was counted only a few times. Other DNA variants within this sample encode the same CDR3. The chain employs TRBV3-1 (or the pseudogene TRBV3-2) and TRBJ2-1; D is uncertain. Germline CDR1 LGHDT, CDR2 YNNKEL (reference sequence). The CDR3 loop spans 15 amino acids. V was cut by 0 bases and J by 0 bases, with 6 bases left in between. DNA of the CDR3: TGTGCCAGCAGCCAAGACCCCAGCTCCTACAATGAGCAGTTCTTC. It specifies CASSQDPSSYNEQFF.

The chain combines TRBV7-8 with TRBJ1-3; D unclear. The CDR3 contains 15 residues. V gave up 5 bases and J gave up 0 bases, with 11 bases separating them. The germline CDR1 and CDR2 sequences are SGHVS and FQNEAQ. This CDR3 reads CASSANSFSGNTIYF. The DNA of the CDR3 is TGTGCCAGCAGCGCGAACAGCTTCTCTGGAAACACCATATATTTT.

This chain uses TRBV18 with TRBJ2-1, with 10 bases matching TRBD1. Trimming removed 6 bases from V and 4 bases from J; junction bases left unmatched: 3. CDR1 is KGHSH and CDR2 is LQKENI in the germline V gene. The CDR3 loop spans 14 amino acids. The CDR3 sequence: CASSPDRGYNEQFF. In DNA form, the CDR3 reads TGTGCCAGCTCTCCGGACAGGGGGTACAATGAGCAGTTCTTC.

J is TRBJ1-2 and V is TRBV18; D not resolved. This CDR3 region has 12 residues. Germline V lookup: CDR1 KGHSH, CDR2 LQKENI. V was shortened by 5 bases and J by 1 base, with 5 bases between the two germline ends. Here the CDR3 DNA reads TGTGCCAGCTCAAACAATAACTATGGCTACACCTTC. The encoded protein is CASSNNNYGYTF.

The V gene is TRBV25-1, the J gene TRBJ1-4; 10 bases agree with TRBD1. The CDR3 length is 15 residues. Losses at the gene ends were 5 bases for V and 8 bases for J; bases not matched to a gene: 8. The germline CDR1 and CDR2 sequences are MGHDK and SYGVNS. The CDR3 coding sequence is TGTGCCAGCAGTCAAAGGGACAGGGGCAGAGAAAAACTGTTTTTT. Encoded protein: CASSQRDRGREKLFF.